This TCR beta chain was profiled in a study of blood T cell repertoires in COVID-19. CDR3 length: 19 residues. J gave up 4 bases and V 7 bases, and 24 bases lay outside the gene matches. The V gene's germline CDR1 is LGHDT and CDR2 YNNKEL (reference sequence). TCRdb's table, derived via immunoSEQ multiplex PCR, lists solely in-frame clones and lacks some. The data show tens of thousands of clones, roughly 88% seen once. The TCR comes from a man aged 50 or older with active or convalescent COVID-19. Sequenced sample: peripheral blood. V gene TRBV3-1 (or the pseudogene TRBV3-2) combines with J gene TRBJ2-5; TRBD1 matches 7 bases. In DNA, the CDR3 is TGTGCCAGCACAAGGGAATTTTGGGGAGAACAGGGGTCGGTAGAGACCCAGTACTTC. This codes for CASTREFWGEQGSVETQYF.